These 14 T cell receptor beta chains came from one sample sequenced in a study of blood T cell repertoires in COVID-19. Using immunoSEQ multiplex PCR, the repertoire was profiled, and TCRdb retains in-frame clones only, with some absent. The sample lists about 190,000 clones, roughly 73% occurring once. The sequenced sample consisted of peripheral blood. The receptors derive from an elderly woman with active or convalescent COVID-19.

This sequence joins TRBV20-1 and TRBJ1-4; tentatively, D is TRBD1 (5 bases). The V end was cut by 3 bases, the J end by 8 bases, with 13 bases between. Per germline, CDR1 DFQATT and CDR2 SNEGSKA (reference sequence). The CDR3 is made up of 13 amino acids. In DNA form, the CDR3 reads TGCAGTGCTAGTCGGTTAGGGGCCGAAAAACTGTTTTTT. It is translated as CSASRLGAEKLFF.

The chain couples TRBV12-3 or TRBV12-4 to TRBJ1-1; the D is unclear. Trimming shortened V by 8 bases and J by 6 bases, and 13 bases separated the two germline ends. CDR3 length: 12 residues. This chain's CDR3 is CASGLRTAEAFF. CDR3 coding DNA: TGTGCCAGCGGACTCCGCACGGCTGAAGCTTTCTTT.

V usage is TRBV19 and J usage is TRBJ2-5, with TRBD2 matching 11 bases. The CDR3 has 15 amino acids. Germline V gene sequence: CDR1 LNHDA, CDR2 SQIVND (reference sequence). The V and J ends lost 2 bases and 5 bases, in that order; junction bases with no gene match: 4. The CDR3 sequence is CASSIIAGGFETQYF. In nucleotides, the CDR3 is TGTGCCAGTAGTATAATAGCGGGGGGGTTCGAGACCCAGTACTTC.

This clone was observed many times. The rearrangement joins TRBV2 to TRBJ2-2; 11 positions match TRBD2. J lost 4 bases, V lost 5 bases, and 15 bases had no gene match. Germline-derived CDR1 and CDR2 are SNHLY and FYNNEI. The CDR3 contains 19 residues. The CDR3 DNA reads as TGTGCCAGCAGTTTTGACGCGTCTAGCGGGGGGCGGATCACCGGGGAGCTGTTTTTT. Translated: CASSFDASSGGRITGELFF.

The chain combines TRBV20-1 with TRBJ1-6; TRBD1 matches at 8 bases. J gave up 7 bases and V 3 bases, and 8 bases lay outside the gene matches. The V gene's germline CDR1 is DFQATT and CDR2 SNEGSKA (reference sequence). The CDR3 has 15 residues. The CDR3 is CSASRWTGRNSPLHF. CDR3 sequence (DNA): TGCAGTGCTAGTCGCTGGACAGGGAGAAATTCACCCCTCCACTTT.

The J gene is TRBJ1-1, the V gene TRBV2; D gene unclear. V was trimmed by 2 bases and J by 1 base, leaving 5 bases between them. The CDR3 runs 13 residues. Germline V lookup: CDR1 SNHLY, CDR2 FYNNEI. For the CDR3, the DNA is TGTGCCAGCAGTGAACAGGAGAACACTGAAGCTTTCTTT. This codes for CASSEQENTEAFF.

The chain carries TRBV27 and TRBJ2-1, with D maybe TRBD2 (5 bases). Between the trimmed V and J ends, which lost 3 bases and 5 bases, there was a span of 20 bases. This CDR3 comprises 17 residues. Germline assignment: CDR1 MNHEY and CDR2 SMNVEV (reference sequence). CDR3 bases: TGTGCCAGCAGTTTCAGATTAGCGCGGCACCTTAACAATGAGCAGTTCTTC. Its protein product is CASSFRLARHLNNEQFF.

The chain employs TRBV9 and TRBJ2-3, with 9 nucleotides matching TRBD2. This CDR3 region has 14 residues. Trimming at V came to 7 bases and at J to 4 bases, leaving 7 bases not matched to a gene. Germline CDR1 is SGDLS and CDR2 is YYNGEE. The CDR3 DNA sequence: TGTGCCAGCGCAGAGCGGGGGGTGGCAGATACGCAGTATTTT. This translates into CASAERGVADTQYF.

The rearrangement uses TRBV20-1 and TRBJ1-2; a weak D match, TRBD1 (6 bases). The CDR3 covers 13 residues. Germline-derived CDR1 and CDR2 are DFQATT and SNEGSKA (reference sequence). Trimming left V 3 bases short and J 6 bases short, with 14 bases between. The DNA for the CDR3 is TGCAGTGCTAGTTTAGGGCAGGGGAATGGCTACACCTTC. Its protein is CSASLGQGNGYTF.

The chain uses TRBV29-1 and TRBJ1-2; 7 bases are shared with TRBD1. This CDR3 spans 15 amino acids. Germline CDR1 reads SQVTM; CDR2 reads ANQGSEA. Germline trimming cut 7 bases from V and 1 base from J; bases unmatched to any gene: 12. The CDR3 DNA reads TGCAGCGGGGGGTCCCCGGGACAGTTTAACTATGGCTACACCTTC. This translates into CSGGSPGQFNYGYTF.

This clone was found many times. This chain links TRBV19 with TRBJ1-6; no definite D call. V lost 0 bases and J 4 bases, leaving 13 bases between the germline ends. Germline CDR1 and CDR2: LNHDA and SQIVND (reference sequence). The CDR3 has 17 amino acids. Here the CDR3 DNA reads TGTGCCAGTAGTATAGATCTGGCCCGCGGGTATAATTCACCCCTCCACTTT. Its translation: CASSIDLARGYNSPLHF.

This chain links TRBV3-1 (or the pseudogene TRBV3-2) with TRBJ2-2; no firm D call. The germline V gene has CDR1 LGHDT and CDR2 YNNKEL (reference sequence). This CDR3 contains 14 residues. V lost 6 bases, J lost 6 bases, and 14 bases lay in between. The CDR3 is CASRPRSRPGELFF. CDR3 DNA sequence: TGTGCCAGCAGACCCAGGTCCCGCCCCGGGGAGCTGTTTTTT.

V and J are TRBV11-3 and TRBJ2-1; TRBD1 matches at 11 bases. Trimming took 1 base from V and 7 from J; bases not matched to a gene: 3. The CDR3 runs 15 residues. CDR1 is SGHNT, CDR2 YENEEA, per germline. CDR3 protein: CASSLAGQGANEQFF. In DNA, the CDR3 is TGTGCCAGCAGCTTAGCTGGACAGGGGGCAAATGAGCAGTTCTTC. Full variable domain (missing parts from reference TRBV11-3 and TRBJ2-1): EAGVVQSPRYKIIEKKQPVAFWCNPISGHNTLYWYLQNLGQGPELLIRYENEEAVDDSQLPKDRFSAERLKGVDSTLKIQPAELGDSAVYLCASSLAGQGANEQFFGPGTRLTVL.

This rearrangement joins TRBV28 to TRBJ1-2, with 9 bases fitting TRBD1. The ends lost 5 bases at V and 2 bases at J; junction bases unmatched: 6. Germline CDR1 MDHEN, CDR2 SYDVKM. The CDR3 covers 15 residues. The CDR3 loop reads CASSLMGQGNYGYTF. The CDR3 DNA is TGTGCCAGCAGTCTCATGGGACAGGGAAACTATGGCTACACCTTC.